There are many counts of the clone carrying this T cell receptor (beta chain). No antigen is known for it. This entry comes from a study of T cell repertoires in cytomegalovirus infection. Regarding the study as a whole: The cumulative frequency of public TCR beta families identified carriers of CMV plus the relevant HLA.

MiXCR was run by TCRdb on the reads, yielding one entry per CDR3 protein. The sample comprises around 440,000 distinct CDR3 sequences, roughly 12% of which are singletons, and 10% to 13% rests with the top ten. This receptor was taken from a human donor in good health (CMV status not recorded). Some clones in this sample may be carry-over from other donors' samples. The sequenced sample consisted of PBMCs.

CDR3 coding DNA: TGTGCCATCAGTGATATCGCTAGCGGGAGTAATGAGCAGTTCTTC. This encodes CAISDIASGSNEQFF. This chain uses TRBV10-3 with TRBJ2-1; 10 positions match TRBD2. Germline values: CDR1 ENHRY, CDR2 SYGVKD. The ends lost 3 bases at V and 7 bases at J; junction bases unmatched: 6. CDR3 length: 15 residues.